This is a list of T cell receptor beta chains from one sample in a study of T cell repertoires in cytomegalovirus infection. TCRdb fed the reads into MiXCR, producing one record per CDR3 protein. Found here are some 800,000 distinct CDR3 sequences, 25% to 35% of them singletons; the top ten hold approximately 14%. Their target antigens are unknown. This sample comprised cultured CD8+ T cells from PBMCs, obtained from culture after CMV antigen stimulation. The receptor set was obtained from a human donor in good health (CMV status not recorded). Some clones in this sample may be carry-over from other donors' samples. The CDR3 runs from the conserved cysteine through the conserved F or W. The order of the fields is CDR3 protein, CDR3 DNA, D gene, J gene, clone size, V gene. The D gene is left open where the match is weak. For some rows the clone size is stated as once, few or many, or as a class when expanded; others skip it.

CASSLVHLELNTEAFF TGTGCCAGCAGCTTGGTCCACTTGGAGCTGAACACTGAAGCTTTCTTT NA TRBJ1-1 few TRBV5-6
CASSLTLEKIYGYTF TGTGCCAGCAGCTTAACCCTTGAGAAGATCTATGGCTACACCTTC NA TRBJ1-2 many TRBV7-8
CASSLEASGYVWEQYF TGTGCCAGCAGCTTAGAGGCTAGCGGGTATGTCTGGGAGCAGTACTTC TRBD2 TRBJ2-7 many TRBV7-9
CASSSILDRLWQFF TGTGCCAGCAGTTCTATCCTCGACAGGCTCTGGCAGTTCTTC NA TRBJ2-1 NA TRBV28
CASTSGRGEKLFF TGTGCCAGCACTTCGGGGAGGGGGGAAAAACTGTTTTTT NA TRBJ1-4 NA TRBV27
CASSFGAGQGQSYEQYF TGTGCCAGCAGCTTTGGGGCTGGGCAGGGACAATCCTACGAGCAGTACTTC NA TRBJ2-7 NA TRBV7-6
CASTKDRGLPTDTQYF TGTGCCAGCACAAAGGACAGGGGGCTGCCCACAGATACGCAGTATTTT TRBD1 TRBJ2-3 few TRBV6-1
CASGQQAYEQYF TGTGCCAGCGGGCAACAGGCCTACGAGCAGTACTTC NA TRBJ2-7 NA TRBV7-9
CSATLPGFYEQYF TGCAGCGCCACCCTTCCAGGGTTCTACGAGCAGTACTTC NA TRBJ2-7 NA TRBV29-1
CASSRGDPPTNEKLFF TGCGCCAGCAGCCGCGGGGACCCACCAACTAATGAAAAACTGTTTTTT NA TRBJ1-4 few TRBV4-3
CASSRTTGDGNQPQHF TGTGCCAGCAGCCGTACTACAGGTGACGGCAATCAGCCCCAGCATTTT NA TRBJ1-5 many TRBV7-6
CASRGWRDTGELFF TGTGCCAGCAGGGGATGGAGAGACACCGGGGAGCTGTTTTTT NA TRBJ2-2 NA TRBV5-6
CSVVYPNTGELFF TGCAGCGTTGTATACCCGAACACCGGGGAGCTGTTTTTT NA TRBJ2-2 few TRBV29-1
CASSPGLAGPNTGELFF TGTGCCAGCAGTCCGGGACTAGCGGGGCCGAACACCGGGGAGCTGTTTTTT TRBD2 TRBJ2-2 NA TRBV6-1
CASSGNQNNYGYTF TGTGCCAGCAGCGGCAACCAGAATAACTATGGCTACACCTTC NA TRBJ1-2 NA TRBV5-4
CASSPGGGGATDAEQYF TGCGCCAGCAGCCCGGGAGGCGGGGGGGCCACTGACGCCGAGCAGTACTTC TRBD2 TRBJ2-7 few TRBV4-1
CASRFGTGTYEQYF TGTGCCAGCAGATTCGGGACAGGGACTTACGAGCAGTACTTC TRBD1 TRBJ2-7 many TRBV7-8
CSAYPPSYEQYF TGCAGTGCCTACCCACCTTCCTACGAGCAGTACTTC NA TRBJ2-7 few TRBV20-1
CASSPEGKQLHTYGYTF TGCGCCAGCAGCCCAGAAGGGAAACAACTACATACTTATGGCTACACCTTC NA TRBJ1-2 few TRBV4-1
CASRLQLQGTGELFF TGTGCCAGCAGACTACAACTTCAAGGAACCGGGGAGCTGTTTTTT NA TRBJ2-2 many TRBV6-1
CASSSDRPTYPSGNTIYF TGTGCCAGTAGTTCCGACAGGCCCACATATCCCTCTGGAAACACCATATATTTT NA TRBJ1-3 few TRBV19
CASSPSGALNEQFF TGTGCCAGCAGTCCGAGCGGGGCCCTAAATGAGCAGTTCTTC TRBD2 TRBJ2-1 once TRBV27
CASGLGTGDIPYEQYF TGTGCTAGTGGTTTGGGAACAGGGGACATTCCCTACGAGCAGTACTTC TRBD1 TRBJ2-7 NA TRBV12-5
CASRPAKDSFYGYTF TGTGCCAGCAGACCCGCCAAGGACAGCTTCTATGGCTACACCTTC NA TRBJ1-2 NA TRBV25-1
CASSVGAGPNEQFF TGTGCCAGCAGCGTAGGCGCAGGGCCGAATGAGCAGTTCTTC NA TRBJ2-1 NA TRBV9
CASSVRQGPNQPQHF TGTGCCAGCAGCGTAAGACAGGGCCCCAATCAGCCCCAGCATTTT TRBD1 TRBJ1-5 many TRBV7-2
CASSSDARDTQYF TGTGCCAGCAGCTCCGATGCTAGGGATACGCAGTATTTT NA TRBJ2-3 NA TRBV7-2
CASSTASGIYEQYF TGTGCCAGTAGTACAGCTAGCGGGATCTACGAGCAGTACTTC TRBD2 TRBJ2-7 many TRBV19
CASSLKVMGVETQYF TGTGCCAGCAGCTTGAAAGTTATGGGGGTGGAGACCCAGTACTTC NA TRBJ2-5 few TRBV7-2
CASSQTHSLGDTQYF TGTGCTAGCAGCCAGACTCACTCCCTGGGAGATACGCAGTATTTT NA TRBJ2-3 few TRBV7-7
CSVPSGLAGAQETQYF TGCAGCGTTCCCTCCGGACTAGCGGGGGCGCAAGAGACCCAGTACTTC TRBD2 TRBJ2-5 NA TRBV29-1
CAISESTTYEQYF TGTGCCATCAGTGAGTCGACGACCTACGAGCAGTACTTC NA TRBJ2-7 NA TRBV10-3
CASRDRGRGGNQPQHF TGTGCCAGCAGAGACAGGGGCCGAGGGGGCAATCAGCCCCAGCATTTT TRBD1 TRBJ1-5 NA TRBV27
CASSLSWASGGASSYNEQFF TGTGCCAGCAGTTTAAGTTGGGCTAGCGGGGGTGCGAGCTCCTACAATGAGCAGTTCTTC TRBD2 TRBJ2-1 few TRBV12-3/TRBV12-4
CSAMRGASNTEAFF TGCAGTGCCATGAGGGGGGCGTCGAACACTGAAGCTTTCTTT NA TRBJ1-1 many TRBV20-1
CASSAASGPRPAEQYF TGTGCCAGCAGCGCCGCTAGCGGGCCACGACCGGCAGAGCAGTACTTC TRBD2 TRBJ2-7 NA TRBV7-1
CASKYRDTEAFF TGTGCCAGTAAGTATCGAGACACTGAAGCTTTCTTT NA TRBJ1-1 NA TRBV19
CASSLGTTDSYEQYF TGCGCCAGCAGCTTAGGGACAACCGACTCCTACGAGCAGTACTTC NA TRBJ2-7 few TRBV5-1
CASSQGNGHEGTDTQYF TGCGCCAGCAGCCAAGGGAACGGGCACGAGGGCACAGATACGCAGTATTTT NA TRBJ2-3 medium-sized TRBV4-3
CASRKLTGDPRGYTF TGTGCCAGCAGGAAACTGACAGGGGACCCCCGGGGCTACACCTTC TRBD1 TRBJ1-2 few TRBV12-3/TRBV12-4
CASSTRDRVAYNEQFF TGTGCCAGCAGCACGAGGGACAGGGTTGCCTACAATGAGCAGTTCTTC TRBD1 TRBJ2-1 NA TRBV6-6
CASSLPGQGRVGGELFF TGTGCCAGCAGTTTACCCGGACAGGGGAGGGTGGGCGGGGAGCTGTTTTTT TRBD1 TRBJ2-2 once TRBV27
CAIRGLYGYTF TGTGCCATCAGGGGTCTCTATGGCTACACCTTC NA TRBJ1-2 NA TRBV10-3
CASSLEAGKATEAFF TGTGCCAGCAGCTTAGAGGCAGGGAAGGCCACTGAAGCTTTCTTT NA TRBJ1-1 NA TRBV7-9
CASTPVRGDTGELFF TGTGCCAGCACCCCCGTGCGGGGGGACACCGGGGAGCTGTTTTTT TRBD2 TRBJ2-2 many TRBV12-3/TRBV12-4
CASSRGGVFEQFF TGTGCCAGCAGTCGAGGGGGAGTTTTTGAGCAGTTCTTC NA TRBJ2-1 NA TRBV27
CASSLALGQGFTGELFF TGTGCCAGCAGCTTAGCGCTTGGACAGGGATTCACCGGGGAGCTGTTTTTT TRBD1 TRBJ2-2 NA TRBV7-9
CASSSRQDSYEQYF TGTGCCAGCAGTTCCAGACAGGACTCCTACGAGCAGTACTTC NA TRBJ2-7 few TRBV27
CASTLGFLNTEAFF TGTGCCAGCACCCTAGGGTTTTTGAACACTGAAGCTTTCTTT NA TRBJ1-1 many TRBV7-8
CATSGGMNTEAFF TGTGCCACCTCTGGGGGTATGAACACTGAAGCTTTCTTT NA TRBJ1-1 few TRBV19
CASSFSGGPPYNEQFF TGTGCCAGCAGCTTCAGCGGGGGGCCGCCCTACAATGAGCAGTTCTTC TRBD2 TRBJ2-1 few TRBV7-6
CASSPSGLQETQYF TGTGCCAGCAGCCCGTCAGGTTTACAAGAGACCCAGTACTTC NA TRBJ2-5 NA TRBV7-9
CASSPTGSFLNNEQFF TGTGCCAGCAGTCCGACAGGGTCTTTCTTAAACAATGAGCAGTTCTTC TRBD1 TRBJ2-1 few TRBV6-1